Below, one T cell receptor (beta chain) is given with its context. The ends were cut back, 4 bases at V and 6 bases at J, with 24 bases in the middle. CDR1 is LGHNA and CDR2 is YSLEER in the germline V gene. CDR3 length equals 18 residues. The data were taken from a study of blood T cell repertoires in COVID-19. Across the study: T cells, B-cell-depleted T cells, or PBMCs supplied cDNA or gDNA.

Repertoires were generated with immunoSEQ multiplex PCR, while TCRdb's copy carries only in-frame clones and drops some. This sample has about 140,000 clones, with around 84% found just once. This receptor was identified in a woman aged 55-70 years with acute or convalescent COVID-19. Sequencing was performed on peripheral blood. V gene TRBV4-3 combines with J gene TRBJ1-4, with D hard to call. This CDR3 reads CASSRLGPLIVSDEKLFF. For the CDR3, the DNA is TGCGCCAGCAGCCGCCTAGGCCCCCTCATTGTCTCCGATGAAAAACTGTTTTTT.